Listed here are 21 T cell receptor beta chains from one sample, sequenced in a study of CXCR3-negative and CXCR3-positive naive CD8 T cells. The study made its TRB cDNA libraries by 5' RACE, adding UMI labels. TCRdb reanalyzed the 5' RACE reads and collapses them to one entry per CDR3 protein, without DNA. The sample table includes 130,000 to 150,000 distinct CDR3 sequences. For these receptors, no antigen is known. Study-wide results and limits: The TRB CDR3s that CXCR3-positive naive cells carried were more hydrophobic than those of CXCR3-negative naive cells.

Source material: naive CXCR3+ CD8+ T cells from blood. The subset here: CD45RO-CCR7+CD27+CD95- naive CD8+ T cells expressing CXCR3 (TNR3+). Every receptor here comes from a human donor in good health. Some clones in this sample may be carry-over from other donors' samples.

The chain couples TRBV7-2 to TRBJ2-5; TCRdb's assignment of TRBD2 cannot be checked, as there is no DNA. This CDR3 contains 16 residues. CDR1 is SGHTA and CDR2 is FQGNSA in the germline V gene. This CDR3 is CASSYIVASGQETQYF.

The chain uses TRBV6-6 and TRBJ1-2; the TCRdb call, TRBD1, lacks DNA for checking. Germline CDR1 MNHNY, CDR2 SVGAGI (reference sequence). CDR3 size: 16 residues. The CDR3 loop reads CASSESGTGGFYGYTF.

The rearrangement links TRBV6-2 or TRBV6-3 to TRBJ1-1; TCRdb's D gene call, TRBD1, goes unchecked for lack of DNA. This CDR3 has 13 residues. Per the germline V gene, CDR1 is MNHEY and CDR2 is SVGEGT. The chain's CDR3 is CASSYPGGTEAFF.

The chain carries TRBV18 and TRBJ2-1; TCRdb outputs TRBD2, but without DNA this stays unchecked. This CDR3 has 16 amino acids. The germline V gene has CDR1 KGHSH and CDR2 LQKENI. The CDR3 loop is CASSPTSESSYNEQFF.

This CDR3 is CASSQDSASTDTQYF. J is TRBJ2-3 and V is TRBV4-3. The germline gives CDR1 LGHNA, CDR2 YSLEER. This CDR3 has 15 amino acids.

The rearrangement uses TRBV7-9 and TRBJ2-7. The germline gives CDR1 SEHNR, CDR2 FQNEAQ (reference sequence). The CDR3 runs to 15 residues. The CDR3 region is CASSLGGIGVYEQYF.

The rearrangement links TRBV7-9 to TRBJ2-7; with no DNA, the TCRdb D assignment of TRBD1 cannot be verified. This CDR3 spans 13 amino acids. CDR1 and CDR2 from the germline V gene are SEHNR and FQNEAQ (reference sequence). The CDR3 loop is CASSSTGEDEQYF.

The J gene is TRBJ2-7, the V gene TRBV7-6; TCRdb's D call, TRBD1, is unchecked because there is no DNA. CDR3 size: 15 residues. The germline CDR1 and CDR2 sequences are SGHVS and FNYEAQ. CDR3 region: CASSPPGGTGNEQYF.

CDR3 sequence reads: CASSYGNPHISAYYGYTF. This chain connects TRBV6-2 or TRBV6-3 to TRBJ1-2. Germline V CDR1 and CDR2: MNHEY, SVGEGT. This CDR3 is 18 amino acids long.

The rearrangement links TRBV14 to TRBJ2-1; with no DNA, the TCRdb D assignment of TRBD2 cannot be verified. CDR3 size: 19 residues. Germline V gene data show CDR1 as SGHDN and CDR2 as FVKESK. The CDR3: CASSSPTETAGGPYNEQFF.

The J gene is TRBJ1-2, the V gene TRBV4-2. Germline CDR1 reads LGHNA; CDR2 reads YNFKEQ. The CDR3 consists of 16 residues. The CDR3 is CASSQTGGSLSNGYTF.

The chain employs TRBV5-1 and TRBJ1-1; TCRdb's assignment of TRBD1 cannot be checked, as there is no DNA. The germline V gene encodes CDR1 SGHRS and CDR2 YFSETQ. The CDR3 has 15 amino acids. CDR3 amino acids: CASSLSGLGNTEAFF. Full variable domain (outside the CDR3, taken from reference TRBV5-1 and TRBJ1-1): KAGVTQTPRYLIKTRGQQVTLSCSPISGHRSVSWYQQTPGQGLQFLFEYFSETQRNKGNFPGRFSGRQFSNSRSEMNVSTLELGDSALYLCASSLSGLGNTEAFFGQGTRLTVV.

The rearrangement joins TRBV12-3 or TRBV12-4 to TRBJ2-1; TCRdb picks TRBD2, but there is no DNA to check that call. The CDR3 spans 14 residues. This CDR3 reads CASTEGLAGNEQFF.

The chain is built from TRBV29-1 and TRBJ2-5; the D call from TCRdb, TRBD2, cannot be confirmed without DNA. This CDR3 is built from 13 residues. From germline, CDR1 is SQVTM and CDR2 ANQGSEA. CDR3 sequence: CSGKTGRQETQYF.

The CDR3 region is CASSQDGHETQYF. The V gene is TRBV7-3, the J gene TRBJ2-5. CDR1 SGHTA and CDR2 FQGTGA come from the germline V gene. The length of the CDR3 is 13 residues.

The chain uses TRBV3-1 and TRBJ1-5. Per germline, CDR1 LGHDT and CDR2 YNNKEL (reference sequence). The CDR3 length is 14 residues. CDR3 protein: CASSQEGSNQPQHF.

CDR3 in amino acids: CASSSTVLNTGELFF. The chain has TRBV5-1 and TRBJ2-2; TCRdb indicates TRBD1, and absent DNA this call remains unverified. This CDR3 region has 15 residues. CDR1 is SGHRS, CDR2 YFSETQ, per germline.

The chain combines TRBV29-1 with TRBJ2-2; as DNA is missing, the TRBD2 call by TCRdb cannot be tested. Germline V gene sequence: CDR1 SQVTM, CDR2 ANQGSEA. CDR3 length: 19 amino acids. The CDR3 protein is CSVEDHSPRSGADTGELFF.

The chain employs TRBV6-2 or TRBV6-3 and TRBJ2-7. The CDR3 totals 14 residues. Germline CDR1 MNHEY, CDR2 SVGEGT. The CDR3 spells CASSSRFNSYEQYF.

The chain joins TRBV6-2 or TRBV6-3 to TRBJ2-7; TCRdb proposes TRBD1, but this gene call is untestable without DNA. This CDR3 comprises 18 residues. CDR1 and CDR2 (germline): MNHEY, SVGEGT. The CDR3 here is CASSPPGQGAPIPYEQYF.

This chain connects TRBV28 to TRBJ2-7. The CDR3 extends over 14 amino acids. CDR1 is MDHEN, CDR2 SYDVKM, per germline. CDR3 residues: CASRIGSGSNEQYF.